Listed below are T cell receptor beta chains from one sample, sequenced in a study of T-cell memory formation after mild COVID-19. A single record per CDR3 protein comes from TCRdb applying MiXCR to the 5' RACE reads. The sample has 200,000 or so distinct CDR3 sequences, 15% to 20% seen once. Sequenced material: PBMCs or a T cell subset sorted from them (not recorded which). These receptor sequences come from an adult woman who had mild COVID-19 (a few samples of this study predate the infection). Cell type and time point are not known. CDR3s include the opening cysteine and the closing phenylalanine or tryptophan. The order of the fields is clone size, J gene, V gene, CDR3 protein. A clone size is listed for some rows: how often the clone was seen (once, few, many), or a class if it is expanded.

clone_size: .; j_call: TRBJ1-6; v_call: TRBV6-5; cdr3_aa: CASTLRVRGNSPLHF
clone_size: .; j_call: TRBJ1-2; v_call: TRBV15; cdr3_aa: CATSGGQGLYGYTF
clone_size: many; j_call: TRBJ2-1; v_call: TRBV7-9; cdr3_aa: CASSLELADEQFF
clone_size: many; j_call: TRBJ1-1; v_call: TRBV29-1; cdr3_aa: CSGASGGSGTEAFF
clone_size: .; j_call: TRBJ1-5; v_call: TRBV6-2/TRBV6-3; cdr3_aa: CASSPPGQGGQPQHF
clone_size: few; j_call: TRBJ2-3; v_call: TRBV5-1; cdr3_aa: CASSLAVSGSTDTQYF
clone_size: .; j_call: TRBJ2-6; v_call: TRBV3-1; cdr3_aa: CASSPSPGDAGANVLTF
clone_size: few; j_call: TRBJ2-7; v_call: TRBV4-2; cdr3_aa: CASSQEGAIYEQYF
clone_size: .; j_call: TRBJ2-5; v_call: TRBV5-6; cdr3_aa: CASSLIQETQYF
clone_size: few; j_call: TRBJ2-2; v_call: TRBV11-3; cdr3_aa: CASSFGLVGTGELFF
clone_size: few; j_call: TRBJ2-1; v_call: TRBV6-1; cdr3_aa: CASSESGGARYNEQFF
clone_size: .; j_call: TRBJ1-3; v_call: TRBV19; cdr3_aa: CASSTAGDAGNTIYF
clone_size: .; j_call: TRBJ2-7; v_call: TRBV12-3/TRBV12-4; cdr3_aa: CASSPFHWGQEWRLYEQYF
clone_size: few; j_call: TRBJ2-1; v_call: TRBV6-6; cdr3_aa: CASAALATEQFF
clone_size: .; j_call: TRBJ1-1; v_call: TRBV4-2; cdr3_aa: CASSHPGGRTEAFF
clone_size: few; j_call: TRBJ2-3; v_call: TRBV7-3; cdr3_aa: CASSGTGGNTQYF
clone_size: many; j_call: TRBJ2-4; v_call: TRBV19; cdr3_aa: CATTQPSGSENIQYF
clone_size: few; j_call: TRBJ2-1; v_call: TRBV2; cdr3_aa: CASSGIGADNEQFF
clone_size: few; j_call: TRBJ2-7; v_call: TRBV12-3/TRBV12-4; cdr3_aa: CASSGGTSGYEQYF
clone_size: many; j_call: TRBJ2-1; v_call: TRBV24-1; cdr3_aa: CATSDHLTRVYNEQFF
clone_size: few; j_call: TRBJ1-1; v_call: TRBV5-4; cdr3_aa: CASSLAASSTEAFF
clone_size: .; j_call: TRBJ2-5; v_call: TRBV12-3/TRBV12-4; cdr3_aa: CASRQEETQYF
clone_size: .; j_call: TRBJ1-4; v_call: TRBV7-2; cdr3_aa: CASSLGHLSELFF
clone_size: .; j_call: TRBJ2-6; v_call: TRBV10-3; cdr3_aa: CAINSGANVLTF
clone_size: few; j_call: TRBJ2-7; v_call: TRBV30; cdr3_aa: CAWRTGHEQYF
clone_size: few; j_call: TRBJ1-6; v_call: TRBV7-6; cdr3_aa: CASSSRAEAHEGSPLHF
clone_size: few; j_call: TRBJ2-3; v_call: TRBV20-1; cdr3_aa: CSASQGRTDTQYF
clone_size: few; j_call: TRBJ2-3; v_call: TRBV12-3/TRBV12-4; cdr3_aa: CASSLTSGYTDTQYF
clone_size: few; j_call: TRBJ2-2; v_call: TRBV12-3/TRBV12-4; cdr3_aa: CASRASGSNTGELFF
clone_size: few; j_call: TRBJ2-3; v_call: TRBV6-6; cdr3_aa: CASSYSTSTDTQYF
clone_size: few; j_call: TRBJ2-2; v_call: TRBV5-6; cdr3_aa: CASSFGAGRNTGELFF
clone_size: few; j_call: TRBJ1-2; v_call: TRBV5-1; cdr3_aa: CASSLLNDRVYGYTF
clone_size: few; j_call: TRBJ2-5; v_call: TRBV5-6; cdr3_aa: CASSLGRGYETQYF
clone_size: few; j_call: TRBJ2-5; v_call: TRBV10-3; cdr3_aa: CAISVEETQYF
clone_size: few; j_call: TRBJ2-3; v_call: TRBV9; cdr3_aa: CASSAQPGLAADTQYF
clone_size: .; j_call: TRBJ1-2; v_call: TRBV5-1; cdr3_aa: CASSLDGGSGGYTF
clone_size: few; j_call: TRBJ1-1; v_call: TRBV12-3/TRBV12-4; cdr3_aa: CASSLVLVSEAFF
clone_size: few; j_call: TRBJ2-1; v_call: TRBV6-4; cdr3_aa: CASSDSPQEGGYEQFF
clone_size: .; j_call: TRBJ2-2; v_call: TRBV11-2; cdr3_aa: CASSSLGEAGELFF
clone_size: .; j_call: TRBJ1-2; v_call: TRBV2; cdr3_aa: CASRGDSYGYTF
clone_size: .; j_call: TRBJ1-3; v_call: TRBV18; cdr3_aa: CVTSYAGGVLSGNTIYF
clone_size: .; j_call: TRBJ2-1; v_call: TRBV24-1; cdr3_aa: CATSEGRRNEQFF
clone_size: few; j_call: TRBJ2-2; v_call: TRBV6-2/TRBV6-3; cdr3_aa: CASSPWRTGELFF
clone_size: few; j_call: TRBJ1-1; v_call: TRBV5-1; cdr3_aa: CASSFKDRYTEAFF
clone_size: .; j_call: TRBJ2-7; v_call: TRBV24-1; cdr3_aa: CATKDSSYEQYF
clone_size: once; j_call: TRBJ1-5; v_call: TRBV11-1; cdr3_aa: CASSLSGPGNQPQHF
clone_size: .; j_call: TRBJ1-4; v_call: TRBV25-1; cdr3_aa: CASSEPGTGGREKLFF
clone_size: few; j_call: TRBJ2-1; v_call: TRBV25-1; cdr3_aa: CASSEPGGRYNEQFF
clone_size: few; j_call: TRBJ2-5; v_call: TRBV5-1; cdr3_aa: CASSLHGTGGTQTQYF
clone_size: few; j_call: TRBJ1-1; v_call: TRBV2; cdr3_aa: CASSKGGDTEAFF
clone_size: few; j_call: TRBJ2-7; v_call: TRBV7-6; cdr3_aa: CASSLSDTSGGYEQYF
clone_size: .; j_call: TRBJ2-1; v_call: TRBV7-9; cdr3_aa: CASSTRQGSYNEQFF
clone_size: many; j_call: TRBJ1-2; v_call: TRBV5-1; cdr3_aa: CASSPTGWSPNYGYTF
clone_size: .; j_call: TRBJ2-1; v_call: TRBV18; cdr3_aa: CASSREFNEQFF
clone_size: few; j_call: TRBJ1-1; v_call: TRBV4-2; cdr3_aa: CASSQDHTGAGAEAFF
clone_size: .; j_call: TRBJ2-3; v_call: TRBV12-3/TRBV12-4; cdr3_aa: CASRGLAPSTDTQYF
clone_size: many; j_call: TRBJ2-3; v_call: TRBV5-1; cdr3_aa: CASSFILTDTQYF